This TCR beta chain is drawn from a study of PD-1 blockade in classical Hodgkin lymphoma (dated by TCRdb to the early 2020s). Context from the whole study: Nivolumab dosing was 3 mg/kg intravenously every 2 weeks, continuing until either disease progression or unacceptable toxicity. A peripheral blood immune signature of response to PD-1 blockade in classical Hodgkin lymphoma was defined using TCR beta sequencing and CyTOF. The study at large found these results: The study was limited to a single clinical trial cohort, and causes of repertoire differences, possibly disease activity or prior therapy, remained undefined. Among trial patients, those achieving complete response had baseline diversity similar to that of newly diagnosed patients, while diversity was significantly lower in partial responders and progressors. Baseline TCR diversity was reported to be lower in newly diagnosed patients than in healthy donors, and even lower in relapsed/refractory patients. Diversity was lower in patients who began nivolumab less than 1 year after ASCT, so these patients were left out of later analyses to avoid confounding by immune reconstitution. A significant rise by C4D1 was seen in CD4+ but not CD8+ TCR diversity (p=0.0027 vs p=0.16), with the rise being most apparent in complete responders (p=0.02).

Only one count was recorded for this clone. This clone's antigen is unknown. No base quality information exists; no much larger clone differs at one position. The time point label corresponds to: cycle 1 day 1 (C1D1), immediately before nivolumab initiation. All trial patients had relapsed after autologous stem cell transplantation, with cohorts A, B and C differing in prior brentuximab vedotin exposure. The trial cohort was composed of around 60 patients with relapsed/refractory classical Hodgkin lymphoma, for whom complete response, partial response or progressive disease was recorded as best overall response. In the multi-cohort phase II CheckMate 205 trial, trial patients received single-agent nivolumab. An independent review committee assessed best overall response by applying the 2007 International Working Group response criteria. Trial PBMCs were obtained immediately prior to nivolumab initiation (C1D1) and on therapy at cycle 2 day 1 and cycle 4 day 1. Peripheral blood was collected in 8 mL Vacutainer Cell Preparation Tubes, from which PBMCs were isolated by centrifugation and then cryopreserved.

Genomic DNA was isolated using the Qiagen DNeasy kit from unsorted PBMCs as well as from negatively selected CD4+ and CD8+ fractions. Amplification of TCR beta CDR3 regions was done by immunoSEQ multiplex PCR with primers that anneal to V and J segments. A synthetic immune receptor repertoire was used to minimize amplification bias, and remaining bias was computationally removed after sequencing. The original methods were these. Custom Python scripts were used to quantify repertoire diversity as the Shannon entropy index. Unsorted, CD4+ and CD8+ repertoires were analyzed separately, except for combined analyses in which CD4+ and CD8+ sequences were merged in silico. A clone was considered expanded if an increase in frequency of at least 2-fold after treatment relative to C1D1 was found, and a pseudocount of 0.5 was applied to clones undetected at baseline. Clones with 0 or 1 copy at C1D1 were classified as singleton clones, and clones with 2 or more copies were classified as non-singleton clones. By matching protein sequences in sorted samples from the same patient, clones expanded in unsorted samples were annotated as CD4+, CD8+ or unknown. Wilcoxon tests on paired samples were used to test diversity changes from C1D1 to C4D1. TCRdb's version of the immuneACCESS table is confined to in-frame rearrangements and falls short of the full clone set. An unresolved V gene accounts for under half of the shortfall where checked; the remainder is of unknown origin. The V and J calls and clone size come from that table; D and trimming were worked out from the DNA. Present in this sample are around 36,000 clones, about nine tenths of which were seen just once. Jointly, the top ten make up about 10% of the sample.

V lost 2 bases and J lost 3 bases, and the count of bases not matched to a germline gene is 8. As encoded in the germline V gene, CDR1 is SGHTA while CDR2 is FQGNSA. The CDR3 covers 17 residues, taking in both the cysteine and the phenylalanine. The DNA shown is the 51-base CDR3, in frame from base 1. The chain was built from TRBV7-2 and TRBJ2-2; TRBD2 lines up with 8 middle nucleotides. Source: peripheral blood mononuclear cells (PBMCs), taken at baseline. This receptor was obtained from a human donor with classical Hodgkin lymphoma. The DNA sequence reads TGTGCCAGCAGCTTATTTCTGACTAGCGAGGACACCGGGGAGCTGTTTTTT. Its protein is CASSLFLTSEDTGELFF. Reference TRBV7-2 and TRBJ2-2 genes cover what lies past the CDR3, so the full variable domain is GAGVSQSPSNKVTEKGKDVELRCDPISGHTALYWYRQSLGQGLEFLIYFQGNSAPDKSGLPSDRFSAERTGGSVSTLTIQRTQQEDSAVYLCASSLFLTSEDTGELFFGEGSRLTVL.